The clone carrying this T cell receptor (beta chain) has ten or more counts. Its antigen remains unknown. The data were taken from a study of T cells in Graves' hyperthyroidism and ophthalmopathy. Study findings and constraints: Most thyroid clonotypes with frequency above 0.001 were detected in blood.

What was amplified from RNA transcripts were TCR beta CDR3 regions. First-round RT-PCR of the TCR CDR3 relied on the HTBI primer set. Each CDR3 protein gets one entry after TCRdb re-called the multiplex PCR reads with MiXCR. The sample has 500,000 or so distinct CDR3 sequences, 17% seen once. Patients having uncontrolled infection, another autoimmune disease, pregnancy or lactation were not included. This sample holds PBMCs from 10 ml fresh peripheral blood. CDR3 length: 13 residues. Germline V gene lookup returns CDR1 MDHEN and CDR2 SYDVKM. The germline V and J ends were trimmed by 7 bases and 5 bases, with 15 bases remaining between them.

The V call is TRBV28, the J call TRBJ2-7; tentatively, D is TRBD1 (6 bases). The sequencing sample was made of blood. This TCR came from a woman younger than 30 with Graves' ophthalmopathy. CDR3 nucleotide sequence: TGTGCCAGCACCATTGGGGGCCCCCACGAGCAGTACTTC. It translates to CASTIGGPHEQYF.